Listed below are T cell receptor gamma chains from one sample, sequenced in a study of human gamma delta and Vdelta1 T cells. No antigen has been identified for these receptors. With CATT, TCRdb re-called clones from the PCR reads. This sample carries 8,500 to 9,500 gamma-chain clones, about 47% of them seen once, and the ten largest clones take roughly 2.7%. Sequenced: Vdelta1 gamma-delta T cells from blood grown in culture (DOT cells). The source of these receptors is a human donor in good health. CDR3s include the opening cysteine and the closing phenylalanine or tryptophan.

j_call v_call cdr3_aa
TRGJ1/TRGJ2 TRGV9 CALWEVKRLSLYYKKLF
TRGJP2 TRGV4 CATWDQYSSDWIKTF
TRGJP1 TRGV10 CAAWDPTGWFKIF
TRGJ1/TRGJ2 TRGV9 CALWEDIYYKKLF
TRGJ1/TRGJ2 TRGV9 CALWELIYYQKLF
TRGJ1/TRGJ2 TRGV2 CATWDGFYYKKLF
TRGJ1/TRGJ2 TRGV3 CATWDRQYYKKLF
TRGJ1/TRGJ2 TRGV9 CALWYKKLF
TRGJ1/TRGJ2 TRGV4 CATWVLNYYKKLF
TRGJP2 TRGV3 CATWDRRSSDWIKTF
TRGJ1/TRGJ2 TRGV5 CATWDRRKLF
TRGJ1/TRGJ2 TRGV5 CATWDRTLNYYKKLF
TRGJP1 TRGV4 CATWDGHTTGWFKIF
TRGJP1 TRGV5 CATWDRSQISTGWFKIF
TRGJ1/TRGJ2 TRGV4 CATWNPEPNYYKKLF
TRGJ1/TRGJ2 TRGV4 CATWEPSGGFYYKKLF
TRGJ1/TRGJ2 TRGV2 CATWDDTSPKKLF
TRGJP2 TRGV10 CAARRNWIKTF
TRGJ1/TRGJ2 TRGV4 CATWDGPNYKKLF
TRGJP2 TRGV4 CATWDPRLDSSDWIKTF
TRGJ1/TRGJ2 TRGV5 CATWDPSLNYYKKLF
TRGJ1/TRGJ2 TRGV9 CALWEVQGYYKKLF
TRGJP2 TRGV4 CATWDGDSDWIKTF
TRGJ1/TRGJ2 TRGV2 CATWDGPSGVGYKKLF
TRGJ1/TRGJ2 TRGV4 CATWNYYKKLF
TRGJP TRGV9 CALWEVRELGKKIKVF
TRGJ1/TRGJ2 TRGV2 CATWDGPGSGYKKLF
TRGJP2 TRGV4 CATWGLGSDWIKTF
TRGJP1 TRGV4 CATWDGGAYTTGWFKIF
TRGJ1/TRGJ2 TRGV3 CATWDRSYYKKLF
TRGJ1/TRGJ2 TRGV4 CATWDGTYKKLF
TRGJP2 TRGV8 CATWDRHRKYSSDWIKTF
TRGJ1/TRGJ2 TRGV10 CAAWDYHNYYKKLF
TRGJ1/TRGJ2 TRGV3 CATWDSPSYKLF
TRGJP1 TRGV10 CAAGGLVLDTTGWFKIF
TRGJ1/TRGJ2 TRGV5 CATWDTLSNYYKKLF
TRGJ1/TRGJ2 TRGV9 CALWEVPLKKLF
TRGJP1 TRGV10 CAAWVQPTGWFKIF
TRGJ1/TRGJ2 TRGV9 CALWEPSPGYYKKLF
TRGJ1/TRGJ2 TRGV3 CATWDRPLLDYKKLF
TRGJ1/TRGJ2 TRGV3 CATWDMSYYKKLF
TRGJ1/TRGJ2 TRGV9 CALWEVVEKLF
TRGJ1/TRGJ2 TRGV3 CATWDRRVYKKLF
TRGJ1/TRGJ2 TRGV9 CALWEDFYYKKLF
TRGJP1 TRGV4 CATWEDTTGWFKIF
TRGJ1/TRGJ2 TRGV3 CATWDSTHYYKKLF
TRGJ1/TRGJ2 TRGV3 CATWDTDYYKKLF
TRGJP2 TRGV3 CATWDRRHWIKTF
TRGJP2 TRGV8 CATWRPLGGYSSDWIKTF
TRGJ1/TRGJ2 TRGV4 CATWDGRCGKLF
TRGJ1/TRGJ2 TRGV5 CATWKGYKKLF
TRGJ1/TRGJ2 TRGV3 CATWDVPPQKLF
TRGJ1/TRGJ2 TRGV9 CALWEGLNYYKKLF
TRGJ1/TRGJ2 TRGV4 CATWDGQVRYKKLF
TRGJP2 TRGV8 CATWDREARIKTF
TRGJ1/TRGJ2 TRGV9 CALWEGTLYYKKLF